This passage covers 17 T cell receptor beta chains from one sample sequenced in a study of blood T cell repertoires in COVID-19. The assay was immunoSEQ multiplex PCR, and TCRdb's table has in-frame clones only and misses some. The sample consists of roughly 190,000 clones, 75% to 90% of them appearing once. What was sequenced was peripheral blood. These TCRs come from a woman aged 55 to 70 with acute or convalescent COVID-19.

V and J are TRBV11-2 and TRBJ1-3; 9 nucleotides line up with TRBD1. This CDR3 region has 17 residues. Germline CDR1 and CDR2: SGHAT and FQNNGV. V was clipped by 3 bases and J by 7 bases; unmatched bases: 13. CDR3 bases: TGTGCCAGCAGCTTCCTCGAACAGGGGGCGGCGAGGAACACCATATATTTT. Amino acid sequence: CASSFLEQGAARNTIYF.

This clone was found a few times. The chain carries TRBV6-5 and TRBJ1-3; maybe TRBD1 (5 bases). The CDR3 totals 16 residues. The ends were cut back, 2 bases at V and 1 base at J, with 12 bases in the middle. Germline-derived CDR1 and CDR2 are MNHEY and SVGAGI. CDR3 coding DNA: TGTGCCAGCAGTTACACCCGGGGGGGGTCTGGAAACACCATATATTTT. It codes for CASSYTRGGSGNTIYF.

CDR3 sequence (DNA): TGTGCCATCAGTGAGTCCAGGCAGAACTATGGCTACACCTTC. Translation: CAISESRQNYGYTF. The chain couples TRBV10-3 to TRBJ1-2; D is uncertain. The germline V gene has CDR1 ENHRY and CDR2 SYGVKD. Trimming shortened V by 0 bases and J by 2 bases, and 7 bases separated the two germline ends. This CDR3 comprises 14 residues.

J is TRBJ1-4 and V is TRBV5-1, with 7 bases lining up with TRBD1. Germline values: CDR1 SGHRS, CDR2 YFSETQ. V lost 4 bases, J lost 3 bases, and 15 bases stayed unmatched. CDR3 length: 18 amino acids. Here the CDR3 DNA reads TGCGCCAGCAGCCCAACCCTACAGGGGACAAACCCTAATGAAAAACTGTTTTTT. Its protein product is CASSPTLQGTNPNEKLFF. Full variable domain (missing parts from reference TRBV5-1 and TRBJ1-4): KAGVTQTPRYLIKTRGQQVTLSCSPISGHRSVSWYQQTPGQGLQFLFEYFSETQRNKGNFPGRFSGRQFSNSRSEMNVSTLELGDSALYLCASSPTLQGTNPNEKLFFGSGTQLSVL.

The CDR3 bases are TGTGCCACCAGTGATGCGACTAGCGGGTGGGGGAATGAGCAGTTCTTC. This translates into CATSDATSGWGNEQFF. The V and J genes are TRBV24-1 and TRBJ2-1; TRBD2 agrees at 10 bases. Trimming removed 3 bases from V and 7 bases from J; junction bases left unmatched: 8. Germline assignment: CDR1 KGHDR and CDR2 SFDVKD. This CDR3 has 16 residues.

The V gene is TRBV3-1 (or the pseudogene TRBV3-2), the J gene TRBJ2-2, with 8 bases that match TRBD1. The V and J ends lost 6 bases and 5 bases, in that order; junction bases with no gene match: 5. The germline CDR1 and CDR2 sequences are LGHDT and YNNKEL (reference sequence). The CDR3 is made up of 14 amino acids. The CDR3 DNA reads TGTGCCAGCAGGTGGACAGGGCAGACCGGGGAGCTGTTTTTT. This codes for CASRWTGQTGELFF.

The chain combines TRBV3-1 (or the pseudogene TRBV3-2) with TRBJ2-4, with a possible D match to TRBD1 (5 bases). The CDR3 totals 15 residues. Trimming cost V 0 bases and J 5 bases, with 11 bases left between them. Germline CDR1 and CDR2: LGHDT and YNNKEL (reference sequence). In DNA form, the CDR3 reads TGTGCCAGCAGCCAAGATTCGGTGACAGAAAACATTCAGTACTTC. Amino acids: CASSQDSVTENIQYF.

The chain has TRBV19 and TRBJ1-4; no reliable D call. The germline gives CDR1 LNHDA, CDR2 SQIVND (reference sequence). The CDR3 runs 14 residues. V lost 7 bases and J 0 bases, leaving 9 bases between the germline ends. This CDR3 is CASTGGATNEKLFF. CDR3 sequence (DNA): TGTGCCAGTACCGGCGGTGCAACTAATGAAAAACTGTTTTTT.

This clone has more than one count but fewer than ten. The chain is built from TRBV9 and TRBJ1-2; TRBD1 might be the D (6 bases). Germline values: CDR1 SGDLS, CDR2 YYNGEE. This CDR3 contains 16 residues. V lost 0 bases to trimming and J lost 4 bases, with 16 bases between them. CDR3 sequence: CASSVEAGGFGYGYTF. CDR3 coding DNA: TGTGCCAGCAGCGTAGAAGCGGGGGGCTTTGGCTATGGCTACACCTTC.

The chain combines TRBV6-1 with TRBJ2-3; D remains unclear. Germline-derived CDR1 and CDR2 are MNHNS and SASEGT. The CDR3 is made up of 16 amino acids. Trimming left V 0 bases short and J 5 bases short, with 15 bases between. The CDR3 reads CASSEARSRARDTQYF. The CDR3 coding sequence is TGTGCCAGCAGTGAAGCGAGGAGCCGAGCGAGAGATACGCAGTATTTT.

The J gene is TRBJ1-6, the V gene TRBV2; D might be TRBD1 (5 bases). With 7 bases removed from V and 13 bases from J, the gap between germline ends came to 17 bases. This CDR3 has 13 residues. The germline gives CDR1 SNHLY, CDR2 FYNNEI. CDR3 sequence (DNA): TGTGCCAGCATCATGGACGGGGCGGGGCCCCTCCACTTT. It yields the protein CASIMDGAGPLHF.

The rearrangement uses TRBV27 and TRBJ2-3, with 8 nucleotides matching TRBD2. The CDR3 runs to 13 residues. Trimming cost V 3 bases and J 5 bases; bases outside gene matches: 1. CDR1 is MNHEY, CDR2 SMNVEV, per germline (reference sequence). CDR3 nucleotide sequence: TGTGCCAGCAGTTTGAGCGGGAGAGATACGCAGTATTTT. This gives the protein CASSLSGRDTQYF.

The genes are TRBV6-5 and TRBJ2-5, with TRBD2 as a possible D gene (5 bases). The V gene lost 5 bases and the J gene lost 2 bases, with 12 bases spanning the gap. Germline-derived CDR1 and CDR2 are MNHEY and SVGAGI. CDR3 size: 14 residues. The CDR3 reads CASSPRDVQETQYF. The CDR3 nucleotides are TGTGCCAGCAGTCCTCGGGATGTGCAAGAGACCCAGTACTTC.

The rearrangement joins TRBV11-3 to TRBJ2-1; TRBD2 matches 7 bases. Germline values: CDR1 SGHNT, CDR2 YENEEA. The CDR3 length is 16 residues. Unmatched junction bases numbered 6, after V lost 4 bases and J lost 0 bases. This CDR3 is CASSSALAGSYNEQFF. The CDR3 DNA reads TGTGCCAGCAGCTCGGCGTTAGCGGGCTCCTACAATGAGCAGTTCTTC.

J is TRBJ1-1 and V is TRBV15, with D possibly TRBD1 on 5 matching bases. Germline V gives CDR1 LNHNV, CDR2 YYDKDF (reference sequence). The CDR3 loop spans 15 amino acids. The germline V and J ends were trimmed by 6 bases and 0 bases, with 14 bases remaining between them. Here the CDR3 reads CATRQDLLMNTEAFF. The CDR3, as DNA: TGTGCCACCAGACAGGACCTTCTTATGAACACTGAAGCTTTCTTT.

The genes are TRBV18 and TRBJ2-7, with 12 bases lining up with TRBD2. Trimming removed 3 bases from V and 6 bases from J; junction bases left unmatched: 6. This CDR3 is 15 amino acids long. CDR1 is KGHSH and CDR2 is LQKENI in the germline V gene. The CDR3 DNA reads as TGTGCCAGCTCACCGACTAGCGGGAGTGTCAGCGAGCAGTACTTC. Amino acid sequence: CASSPTSGSVSEQYF.

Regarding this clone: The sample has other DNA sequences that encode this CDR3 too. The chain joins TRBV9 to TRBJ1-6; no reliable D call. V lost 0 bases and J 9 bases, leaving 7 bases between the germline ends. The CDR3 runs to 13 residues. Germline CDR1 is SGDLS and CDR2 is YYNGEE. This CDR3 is CASSVVGGSPLHF. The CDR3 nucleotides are TGTGCCAGCAGCGTAGTGGGAGGTTCACCCCTCCACTTT.